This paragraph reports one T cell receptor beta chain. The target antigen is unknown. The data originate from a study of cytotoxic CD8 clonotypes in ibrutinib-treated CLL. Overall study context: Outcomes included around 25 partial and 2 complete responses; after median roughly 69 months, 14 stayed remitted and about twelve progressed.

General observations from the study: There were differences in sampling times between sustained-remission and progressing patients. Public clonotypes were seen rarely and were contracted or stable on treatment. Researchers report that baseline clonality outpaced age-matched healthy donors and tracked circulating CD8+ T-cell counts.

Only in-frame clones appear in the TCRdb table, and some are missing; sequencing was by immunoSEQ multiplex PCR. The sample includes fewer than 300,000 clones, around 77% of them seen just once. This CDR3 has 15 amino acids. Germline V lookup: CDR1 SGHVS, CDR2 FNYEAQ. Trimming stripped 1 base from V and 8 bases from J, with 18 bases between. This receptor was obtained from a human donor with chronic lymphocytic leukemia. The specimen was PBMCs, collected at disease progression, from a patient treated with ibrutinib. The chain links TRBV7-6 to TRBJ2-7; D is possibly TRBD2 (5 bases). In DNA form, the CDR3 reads TGTGCCAGCAGCTTAGTCCAGGTCCCGGCGGGCAAGCAGTACTTC. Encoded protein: CASSLVQVPAGKQYF.